This entry is about one TCR beta chain. Its antigen is unknown. Here immunoSEQ multiplex PCR was the method, and the copy in TCRdb shows in-frame clones only, minus some. The sample lists 300,000 to 350,000 clones, about 87% seen once, with roughly 6% in the top ten. This sample is drawn from a study of Ad26.COV2.S vaccination and SARS-CoV-2 variants. Overall study context: Intramuscular Ad26.COV2.S at 5x10^10 or 1x10^11 viral particles.

Treatment of the sample: 15 to 20 received Ad26.COV2.S at low or high dose, single or two shots; several received placebo; per-sample allocation not given. Specimen acquisition occurred on day 63 following the initial vaccine or placebo injection. It was an adult aged 18-55 years in Boston who was the donor. Study results and caveats: Vaccine recipients showed a spike-specific TCR breadth that was higher than in placebo recipients.

V was shortened by 4 bases and J by 7 bases, with 13 bases between the two germline ends. CDR1 and CDR2 (germline): SGHRS, YFSETQ. CDR3 size: 13 residues. This TCR was sampled from a person aged 18-65 years who received the Ad26.COV2.S COVID-19 vaccine or a placebo. This specimen consisted of peripheral blood, obtained in a trial of Ad26.COV2.S vaccine versus placebo. V is TRBV5-1 and J is TRBJ2-3; the D gene is possibly TRBD1 (8 bases). The CDR3 nucleotides are TGCGCCAGCAGCGGGGGGGACAGGAATACGCAGTATTTT. Translated: CASSGGDRNTQYF. The full variable domain, with the rest looked up from reference TRBV5-1 and TRBJ2-3, is KAGVTQTPRYLIKTRGQQVTLSCSPISGHRSVSWYQQTPGQGLQFLFEYFSETQRNKGNFPGRFSGRQFSNSRSEMNVSTLELGDSALYLCASSGGDRNTQYFGPGTRLTVL.